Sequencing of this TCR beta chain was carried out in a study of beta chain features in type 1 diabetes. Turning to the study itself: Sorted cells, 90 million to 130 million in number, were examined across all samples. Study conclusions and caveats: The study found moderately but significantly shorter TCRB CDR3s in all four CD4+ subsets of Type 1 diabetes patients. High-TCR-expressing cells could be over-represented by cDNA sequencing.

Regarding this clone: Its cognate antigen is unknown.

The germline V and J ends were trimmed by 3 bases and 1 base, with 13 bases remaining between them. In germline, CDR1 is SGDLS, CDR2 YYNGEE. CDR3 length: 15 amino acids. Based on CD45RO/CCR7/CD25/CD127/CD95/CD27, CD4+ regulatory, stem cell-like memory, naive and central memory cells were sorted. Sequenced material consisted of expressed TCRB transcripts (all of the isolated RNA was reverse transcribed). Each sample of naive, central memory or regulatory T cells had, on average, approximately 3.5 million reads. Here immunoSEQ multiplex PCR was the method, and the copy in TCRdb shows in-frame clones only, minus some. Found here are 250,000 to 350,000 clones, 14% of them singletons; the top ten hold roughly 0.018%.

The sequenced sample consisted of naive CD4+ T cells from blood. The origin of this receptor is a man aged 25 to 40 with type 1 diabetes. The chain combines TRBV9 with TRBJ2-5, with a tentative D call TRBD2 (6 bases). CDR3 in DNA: TGTGCCAGCAGCGGGAGTAGCGGTTTCCAAGAGACCCAGTACTTC. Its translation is CASSGSSGFQETQYF. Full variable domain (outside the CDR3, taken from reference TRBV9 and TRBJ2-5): DSGVTQTPKHLITATGQRVTLRCSPRSGDLSVYWYQQSLDQGLQFLIQYYNGEERAKGNILERFSAQQFPDLHSELNLSSLELGDSALYFCASSGSSGFQETQYFGPGTRLLVL.